The sequence of this TCR beta chain was determined in a study of beta chain features in type 1 diabetes. General observations from the study: Type 1 diabetes patients showed a moderate but significant shortening of TCRB CDR3s in all four CD4+ subsets.

Of note for this clone: What it binds is not known.

Expressed TCRB transcripts were sequenced after all isolated RNA was converted to cDNA. Only in-frame clones appear in the TCRdb table, and some are missing; sequencing was by immunoSEQ multiplex PCR. The sample lists roughly 160,000 clones, 8% to 8.5% occurring once. Sequencing was done on a sample of central memory CD4+ T cells from blood. The TCR sequence derives from a woman aged 18-35 years with type 1 diabetes.

CDR3 bases: TGTGCCAGCAGTTACTCAGGGGGGGACCGGTACGAGCAGTACTTC. Protein sequence: CASSYSGGDRYEQYF. V gene TRBV6-5 combines with J gene TRBJ2-7; TRBD2 might be the D (7 bases). Germline lookup yields CDR1 MNHEY and CDR2 SVGAGI. There are 15 residues in the CDR3. Trimming cost V 0 bases and J 4 bases, with 13 bases left between them.